This is a list of T cell receptor beta chains from one sample in a study of blood T cell repertoires in COVID-19. Repertoires were generated with immunoSEQ multiplex PCR, while TCRdb's copy carries only in-frame clones and drops some. This repertoire shows approximately 300,000 clones, approximately 90% found once; its top ten account for less than 2.5%. Sample: peripheral blood. Receptors were obtained from a man aged 18-30 years with active or convalescent COVID-19. The CDR3 runs from the conserved cysteine through the conserved F or W. Each record gives: clone size, CDR3 length, V gene, J gene, D gene, CDR3 DNA, CDR3 protein. The D gene is left open where the match is weak. Some rows mark clone size as missing; the rest say once, few, many or name a class of expanded clone.

.	14	TRBV4-1	TRBJ1-2	.	TGCGCCAGCAGCCTCCTTCCACTGGCGGGGGGCTACACCTTC	CASSLLPLAGGYTF
.	15	TRBV15	TRBJ2-7	TRBD1	TGTGCCACCAGCAGGGGTCCGCAGGGGGCCTACGAGCAGTACTTC	CATSRGPQGAYEQYF
.	15	TRBV6-6	TRBJ2-7	TRBD1	TGTGCCAGCACCCCCCGCCGGGACAGGGACTACGAGCAGTACTTC	CASTPRRDRDYEQYF
.	14	TRBV5-5	TRBJ1-4	TRBD1	TGTGCCAGCAGCCGGGACAGGGCGGGTGAAAAACTGTTTTTT	CASSRDRAGEKLFF
.	15	TRBV7-2	TRBJ2-7	TRBD1	TGTGCCAGCAGCTTACAGCCGGGACAGGGTTCCGAGCAGTACTTC	CASSLQPGQGSEQYF
.	14	TRBV6-4	TRBJ2-3	.	TGTGCCAGCAGTGACTCCGGGGGCACAGATACGCAGTATTTT	CASSDSGGTDTQYF
.	16	TRBV27	TRBJ2-1	TRBD2	TGTGCCAGCAGTCTAAGGGTAGCGGGCCAACCCAATGAGCAGTTCTTC	CASSLRVAGQPNEQFF
.	15	TRBV24-1	TRBJ2-5	.	TGTGCCACCAGTGACCCCGCTACAGGGTTTGAGACCCAGTACTTC	CATSDPATGFETQYF
once	17	TRBV19	TRBJ2-5	TRBD1	TGTGCCAGTAGTCCAAGGACAGGGGGCGTAGATCGAGAGACCCAGTACTTC	CASSPRTGGVDRETQYF
once	17	TRBV6-1	TRBJ1-5	.	TGTGCCAGCAGTGTGGATAGGGGCGGCACCAACAATCAGCCCCAGCATTTT	CASSVDRGGTNNQPQHF
.	20	TRBV7-6	TRBJ2-5	TRBD2	TGTGCCAGCAGCTTAGATTTTCTGTCTAGCGGGGGGCAAGAGCAAGAGACCCAGTACTTC	CASSLDFLSSGGQEQETQYF
.	14	TRBV6-5	TRBJ2-7	.	TGTGCCAGCAGTCGCCGAGGGGAGGCCTACGGGCAGTACTTC	CASSRRGEAYGQYF
.	15	TRBV28	TRBJ1-1	TRBD1	TGTGCCAGGGGAGAACAGGGGGTCGAGGACACTGAAGCTTTCTTT	CARGEQGVEDTEAFF
.	13	TRBV28	TRBJ2-3	.	TGTGCCAGCAGTCCTCCTTTAGGGGTAACGCAGTATTTT	CASSPPLGVTQYF
.	16	TRBV2	TRBJ2-7	.	TGTGCCAGCAGCCCCCGGGACTCCCCCCCAGACTACGAGCAGTACTTC	CASSPRDSPPDYEQYF
.	14	TRBV7-2	TRBJ2-1	TRBD2	TGTGCCAGCAGCTTCGGGAGGGCCATGTATGAGCAGTTCTTC	CASSFGRAMYEQFF
.	13	TRBV16	TRBJ1-2	.	TGTGCCAGCAGCCAAGGCGGTGATTATGGCTACACCTTC	CASSQGGDYGYTF